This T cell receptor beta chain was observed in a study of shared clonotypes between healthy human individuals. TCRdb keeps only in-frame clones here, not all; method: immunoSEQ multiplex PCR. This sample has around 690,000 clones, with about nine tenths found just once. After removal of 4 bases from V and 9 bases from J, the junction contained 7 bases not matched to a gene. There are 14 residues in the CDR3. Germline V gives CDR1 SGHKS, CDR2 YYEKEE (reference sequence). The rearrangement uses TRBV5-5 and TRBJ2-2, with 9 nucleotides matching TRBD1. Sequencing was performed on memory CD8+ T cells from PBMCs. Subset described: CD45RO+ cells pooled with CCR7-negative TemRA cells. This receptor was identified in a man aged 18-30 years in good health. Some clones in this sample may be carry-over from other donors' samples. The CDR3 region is CASSAGQGRWELFF. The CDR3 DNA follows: TGTGCCAGCAGCGCGGGACAGGGAAGGTGGGAGCTGTTTTTT.